This TCR beta chain was sequenced during a study of blood T cells in healthy people across ages (dated by TCRdb to 2013 to 2016). General notes on the study: In model experiments, roughly one uniquely barcoded TCR beta cDNA molecule per two T cells was captured by template switching. Using deep sequencing normalized with unique cDNA molecular identifiers, the study measured how TCR beta repertoire diversity changes with age. The donors were split into four age groups: young (average around 15 years), middle-aged (around 37), aged (62) and long-lived (about 74). Donors of different ages were randomly distributed across sequencing lanes to avoid experimental bias. Two additional independent replicas of 1 million unique cDNA reads from the same blood draw were analyzed for two donors (one aged 18 to 30 and one aged 80 or older). Here is what the overall study found, with its caveats: Because the CMV infection status of the donors was unknown, age-related changes in expanded clonotypes may potentially have been confounded. Bulk unsorted PBMC profiling prevented conclusive comparison of naive and antigen-experienced compartments. Compared with the aged group, the long-lived group had more naive CD4+ T cells, fewer expanded clones and increased TCR diversity, a pattern suggesting age selection. Estimates of total diversity based on one million sequenced T cells were considered lower bounds and underestimates. There was a strong correlation between observed TCR beta diversity and the percentage of naive T cells measured by flow cytometry. Observed TCR beta diversity per million T cells fell roughly linearly with age, and a significant reduction was already apparent by age about 43.

The library was made by 5' RACE. Sequenced using an Illumina HiSeq 2500. A second PCR of about 6 to 11 cycles was performed with a sample-barcoded 5' primer and a J-beta primer mix. Each TCR beta cDNA molecule received a unique molecular identifier from a template-switch 5' adaptor carrying 12 random nucleotides. Each sample yielded at least 3 million CDR3-containing paired-end reads. The Mint cDNA synthesis kit, primed by a TRBC-specific oligonucleotide, was used to synthesize first-strand cDNA from all RNA. After uracil-DNA glycosylase treatment, a first 18-cycle PCR used universal primers M1SS and BC2_uni_R on all cDNA. Per the source publication's procedure: For normalization, 1 million high-quality reads, each with a distinct molecular identifier, were randomly selected from each sample. Reads with shared molecular identifiers were discarded instead of being binned into consensus sequences. MiTCR, with a Q25 quality threshold and the strictest error-elimination algorithm, was used for CDR3 identification, clonotype clustering and error correction. A nonparametric unseen species model with Euler transformation was used to estimate lower-bound total TCR beta diversity. TCRdb trimmed public reads at Q25 via fastp, called clones via MiXCR and kept in-frame beta chains. Rows are unified per CDR3 protein, each entry keeping the most common DNA and genes. TCRdb, not the original authors, processed these V and J calls. Counted in this sample were approximately 810,000 distinct CDR3 sequences; about 34% of them appeared once. The ten largest clones take up 10% to 15% of the sample.

The donors were roughly 39 Caucasian individuals from Russia, aged 6 to 90 years, who were systemically healthy. Approximately 11 milliliters of peripheral blood were drawn from each donor into EDTA-treated Vacutainer tubes. Ficoll-Paque density-gradient centrifugation was used to isolate PBMCs, with at least 7 million per sample. Trizol reagent was used to extract total RNA from PBMCs, with at least 5.5 micrograms per sample. For every donor, flow cytometry on a PBMC aliquot measured the percentage of naive CD45RAhigh/CD27high T cells. As regards this clonotype: Its binding antigen is unknown. No much larger clone is present one base from it, and per-base qualities are unavailable.

The CDR3 covers 12 residues, taking in both the cysteine and the phenylalanine. The only DNA kept is the CDR3, 36 bases in frame from the first base. The trim is 6 bases for V and 2 bases for J, with a gap of 10 bases between the germline ends. CDR1 is given as DFQATT and CDR2 as SNEGSKA, both from the germline V gene (reference sequence). The chain is assembled from TRBV20-1 and TRBJ1-1; no D segment can be confidently identified. The source is a man younger than 35 in good health. Sequenced material: blood. This receptor carries the CDR3 CSARTPNTEAFF. At the DNA level, the sequence is TGCAGTGCACGAACACCCAACACTGAAGCTTTCTTT.